Listed below are T cell receptor beta chains from one sample, sequenced in a study of blood T cell repertoires in COVID-19. Data came from immunoSEQ multiplex PCR; TCRdb stores just in-frame clones and leaves some out. Here the sample spans 200,000 to 250,000 clones, 70% to 85% being singletons. Sample: PBMCs or T cells enriched from blood (not recorded which). Receptors originate from a man aged 55 to 70 who had recovered from COVID-19. The CDR3 runs from the conserved cysteine through the conserved F or W. A D gene is named only where the DNA matches it firmly. Clone size appears in some rows only: once, few, many, or a class for an expanded clone.

clone_size	v_call	d_call	j_call	cdr3_aa	cdr3_nt
.	TRBV7-3	.	TRBJ2-3	CASSYSPGADTQYF	TGTGCCAGCAGCTACAGTCCCGGGGCAGATACGCAGTATTTT
.	TRBV6-5	.	TRBJ2-2	CASSLRQMNTGELFF	TGTGCCAGCAGCCTCCGACAGATGAACACCGGGGAGCTGTTTTTT
.	TRBV5-6	.	TRBJ1-1	CASSLDQGNTEAFF	TGTGCCAGCAGCTTGGATCAGGGGAACACTGAAGCTTTCTTT
.	TRBV2	.	TRBJ1-2	CASASGRRNYGYTF	TGTGCCAGCGCTTCCGGGAGACGGAACTATGGCTACACCTTC
.	TRBV6-5	.	TRBJ1-1	CASKYKENTEAFF	TGTGCCAGCAAATACAAAGAGAACACTGAAGCTTTCTTT
.	TRBV7-2	TRBD1	TRBJ2-1	CASSPRTGDEQFF	TGTGCCAGCAGTCCAAGGACAGGGGATGAGCAGTTCTTC
once	TRBV11-3	TRBD1	TRBJ2-1	CASSFLYSGQGQFF	TGTGCCAGCAGCTTTCTCTACTCCGGACAGGGGCAGTTCTTC
.	TRBV4-2	.	TRBJ1-4	CASSQVGGGPSNEKLFF	TGTGCCAGCAGCCAAGTGGGCGGGGGGCCATCTAATGAAAAACTGTTTTTT
.	TRBV30	.	TRBJ1-5	CAWSPGQLAPQHF	TGTGCCTGGAGTCCGGGACAACTGGCGCCCCAGCATTTT
once	TRBV5-1	TRBD2	TRBJ2-7	CASSGPGTREGEQYF	TGCGCCAGCTCGGGACCCGGGACTAGAGAAGGCGAGCAGTACTTC
.	TRBV19	.	TRBJ1-2	CASSMSSLPYGYTF	TGTGCCAGTAGTATGAGTAGTCTGCCCTATGGCTACACCTTC
.	TRBV7-9	.	TRBJ1-5	CASSLAGSDQPQHF	TGTGCCAGCAGCTTAGCGGGGAGCGATCAGCCCCAGCATTTT
.	TRBV4-3	TRBD1	TRBJ1-2	CASSPGQAANYGYTF	TGCGCCAGCAGCCCAGGACAGGCAGCTAACTATGGCTACACCTTC
.	TRBV18	TRBD1	TRBJ1-2	CASSRTGNYGYTF	TGTGCCAGCTCACGGACAGGCAACTATGGCTACACCTTC
once	TRBV19	.	TRBJ2-6	CASSIIQGFSGANVLTF	TGTGCCAGTAGTATCATTCAGGGATTCTCTGGGGCCAACGTCCTGACTTTC
.	TRBV7-9	.	TRBJ2-5	CASSWRRDQETQYF	TGTGCCAGCAGCTGGCGGCGAGACCAAGAGACCCAGTACTTC
.	TRBV6-5	.	TRBJ2-3	CASSYTVQVADTQYF	TGTGCCAGCAGTTACACGGTACAGGTCGCAGATACGCAGTATTTT
.	TRBV19	TRBD1	TRBJ1-5	CASTRTGQPQHF	TGTGCCAGTACTCGGACAGGGCAGCCCCAGCATTTT
.	TRBV9	.	TRBJ2-7	CASSVGAGAYEQYF	TGTGCCAGCAGCGTAGGGGCAGGGGCCTACGAGCAGTACTTC
.	TRBV24-1	TRBD1	TRBJ1-5	CATSETGVQPQHF	TGTGCCACCAGTGAAACAGGGGTTCAGCCCCAGCATTTT
.	TRBV7-6	.	TRBJ1-4	CASSLSGTNEKLFF	TGTGCCAGCAGCTTATCAGGGACTAATGAAAAACTGTTTTTT
.	TRBV7-9	TRBD1	TRBJ2-3	CASSYRTGGTDTQYF	TGTGCCAGCAGCTACCGGACAGGGGGCACAGATACGCAGTATTTT
.	TRBV12-5	TRBD1	TRBJ1-5	CASGSGQWHQPQHF	TGTGCTAGTGGTTCGGGACAGTGGCATCAGCCCCAGCATTTT
.	TRBV19	TRBD1	TRBJ1-4	CASSPWTGKYEKLFF	TGTGCCAGTAGTCCTTGGACAGGGAAGTATGAAAAACTGTTTTTT
few	TRBV4-3	.	TRBJ1-2	CASSSWTSGDYGYTF	TGCGCCAGCAGCAGTTGGACCTCAGGGGACTATGGCTACACCTTC
.	TRBV27	TRBD2	TRBJ2-3	CASSLRTGTSGNTQYF	TGTGCCAGCAGTTTGCGAACCGGGACTAGCGGGAATACGCAGTATTTT
.	TRBV19	.	TRBJ2-2	CASSIVWTAYTGELFF	TGTGCCAGTAGTATAGTTTGGACAGCGTACACCGGGGAGCTGTTTTTT
.	TRBV10-3	.	TRBJ1-1	CAIRDSMNTEAFF	TGTGCCATCAGGGACAGCATGAACACTGAAGCTTTCTTT
.	TRBV7-2	TRBD2	TRBJ2-5	CASSGWTSGAVQETQYF	TGTGCCAGCAGCGGATGGACTAGCGGGGCCGTCCAAGAGACCCAGTACTTC
.	TRBV6-6	.	TRBJ2-7	CASSYTGQIYEQYF	TGTGCCAGCAGTTACACGGGACAAATTTACGAGCAGTACTTC
.	TRBV6-1	.	TRBJ2-3	CASSEASDTQYF	TGTGCCAGCAGTGAGGCATCAGATACGCAGTATTTT
once	TRBV7-9	TRBD1	TRBJ1-6	CASSLADRDGSPLHF	TGTGCCAGCAGCTTAGCAGACAGGGACGGCTCACCCCTCCACTTT
.	TRBV18	TRBD1	TRBJ2-7	CASSQDRARNEQYF	TGTGCCAGCTCCCAAGACAGGGCTCGGAACGAGCAGTACTTC
.	TRBV11-2	TRBD1	TRBJ1-4	CASSLDPGQGRKLFF	TGTGCCAGCAGCTTAGATCCGGGACAGGGGAGGAAACTGTTTTTT
.	TRBV18	.	TRBJ2-2	CASSRGGQRNTGELFF	TGTGCCAGCTCTCGGGGCGGACAGAGGAACACCGGGGAGCTGTTTTTT
once	TRBV6-5	.	TRBJ2-7	CASSYSNAGSYYEQYF	TGTGCCAGCAGTTACTCGAATGCGGGATCTTACTACGAGCAGTACTTC
.	TRBV27	TRBD1	TRBJ1-4	CASSVDRAEKLFF	TGTGCCAGCAGTGTGGACAGGGCTGAGAAACTGTTTTTT
.	TRBV18	.	TRBJ2-7	CASSPRTASAPYEQYF	TGTGCCAGCTCACCCCGGACAGCCTCGGCCCCCTACGAGCAGTACTTC
.	TRBV18	TRBD1	TRBJ2-4	CASSPPAAGTGDFQYF	TGTGCCAGCTCACCACCGGCCGCAGGGACAGGGGATTTTCAGTACTTC
.	TRBV25-1	.	TRBJ1-2	CASSEYRREDGYTF	TGTGCCAGCAGTGAATACCGCAGGGAGGATGGCTACACCTTC
once	TRBV7-8	TRBD1	TRBJ2-5	CASSFGGTGRRETQYF	TGTGCCAGCAGCTTCGGGGGGACAGGGAGGCGAGAGACCCAGTACTTC
.	TRBV5-6	TRBD2	TRBJ2-3	CASSSTSGGYTDTQYF	TGTGCCAGCAGCTCGACTAGCGGGGGTTACACAGATACGCAGTATTTT
.	TRBV6-5	.	TRBJ2-1	CASSLEGISYNEQFF	TGTGCCAGCAGTCTGGAGGGGATCTCCTACAATGAGCAGTTCTTC
.	TRBV5-4	TRBD2	TRBJ2-6	CASSRGVRDSGANVLTF	TGTGCCAGCAGCCGGGGGGTCAGGGACTCTGGGGCCAACGTCCTGACTTTC
once	TRBV7-9	.	TRBJ2-7	CASSFVGDEQYF	TGTGCCAGCAGCTTTGTGGGAGACGAGCAGTACTTC
.	TRBV5-6	.	TRBJ1-1	CASSLWGPNTEAFF	TGTGCCAGCAGCTTGTGGGGCCCGAACACTGAAGCTTTCTTT
.	TRBV5-1	TRBD1	TRBJ1-4	CASSLGGGREKLFF	TGCGCCAGCAGCTTGGGAGGGGGCCGGGAAAAACTGTTTTTT
.	TRBV2	TRBD1	TRBJ2-7	CASSESLLMTGSSYEQYF	TGTGCCAGCAGTGAAAGTCTCCTAATGACAGGGTCCTCCTACGAGCAGTACTTC
.	TRBV2	.	TRBJ2-1	CASVTQGMFNNEQFF	TGTGCCAGCGTTACCCAGGGAATGTTTAACAATGAGCAGTTCTTC
.	TRBV4-2	.	TRBJ2-2	CASSLLRGGELFF	TGTGCCAGCAGCCTACTCCGGGGGGGGGAGCTGTTTTTT
.	TRBV5-4	.	TRBJ1-1	CASRTGTPNTEAFF	TGTGCCAGCAGAACCGGGACACCAAACACTGAAGCTTTCTTT
.	TRBV5-1	TRBD1	TRBJ1-2	CASSLVQGQGRGYTF	TGCGCCAGCAGCTTGGTCCAGGGACAGGGTAGGGGCTACACCTTC
.	TRBV30	.	TRBJ1-5	CAWSVRRDQPQHF	TGTGCCTGGAGTGTACGGAGGGATCAGCCCCAGCATTTT
.	TRBV7-9	TRBD1	TRBJ2-1	CASSLTAGGINEQFF	TGTGCCAGCAGCTTAACCGCAGGGGGCATCAATGAGCAGTTCTTC
.	TRBV5-1	.	TRBJ1-1	CASSLEGGTEAFF	TGCGCCAGCAGCTTGGAAGGGGGCACTGAAGCTTTCTTT
once	TRBV6-1	.	TRBJ2-2	CASSSHGTPTGELFF	TGTGCCAGCAGTTCCCACGGGACACCCACCGGGGAGCTGTTTTTT
.	TRBV7-2	.	TRBJ1-5	CASSLDRNQPQHF	TGTGCCAGCAGCTTAGACAGGAATCAGCCCCAGCATTTT
.	TRBV3-1/TRBV3-2	.	TRBJ1-2	CASSQEGGHSYGYTF	TGTGCCAGCAGCCAAGAAGGAGGGCACAGCTATGGCTACACCTTC